This TCR beta chain came from a study of blood T cell repertoires in COVID-19. Study in general: PBMCs, B-cell-depleted T cells, or T cells were the source of the cDNA or gDNA that made up the material.

Seattle enrolled patients during active infection and tracked them longitudinally. V was cut by 3 bases and J by 5 bases, with 13 bases left in between. The CDR3 runs to 13 residues. Germline V gene lookup returns CDR1 GTSNPN and CDR2 SVGIG (reference sequence). In the source study's methods: Counts of nucleated cells, estimated from reference gene primer amplification, were obtained. The assay was immunoSEQ multiplex PCR, and TCRdb's table has in-frame clones only and misses some. V and J calls plus clone size are reproduced from that table; the DNA served to infer D and trimming. The table has 200,000 to 250,000 clones, 85% to 90% seen once; the top ten hold about 2.5%.

V is TRBV30 and J is TRBJ1-2; D perhaps matches TRBD1 (6 bases). The source of this sequence is a man aged 25 to 45 with COVID-19, enrolled during active disease. The source material was peripheral blood. Here the CDR3 reads CAWSANRVYGYTF. The DNA for the CDR3 is TGTGCCTGGAGCGCAAACAGGGTTTATGGCTACACCTTC.